This T cell receptor (beta chain) was documented in a study of neurological immune-mediated disorders. As to time point: longitudinal time-point 3. This clonotype was seen repeatedly, ten times or more. CDR1 and CDR2 (germline): SGHDN, FVKESK. Trimming shortened V by 2 bases and J by 5 bases, and 16 bases separated the two germline ends. This CDR3 has 15 amino acids. Each CDR3 protein is one row after TCRdb ran MiXCR on the 5' RACE reads. The sample shows about 53,000 distinct CDR3 sequences, 7% to 10% of them seen only once. This chain connects TRBV14 to TRBJ2-7; D gene ambiguous. This clonotype was sampled from a woman aged 40 to 50 in good health. Sequencing was carried out using PBMCs. Here the CDR3 reads CASSQRSARWHEQYF. The CDR3 nucleotides are TGTGCCAGCAGCCAAAGGTCCGCCAGGTGGCACGAGCAGTACTTC.